This TCR beta chain was documented in a study of CD8+ T cells in alopecia areata. Turning to the study itself: Those patients who were treated received oral tofacitinib, which was given at 5 to 10 mg twice daily for moderate-to-severe alopecia areata.

General study results and limits: Compared with mice, patients displayed less clear TCR sharing, possibly for HLA-related reasons. Affected lesional scalp, above all in alopecia totalis/universalis, was more clonal than normal scalp.

As to this clone: The antigen remains unidentified.

Reverse transcription of extracted RNA yielded cDNA, which provided the sequencing template. TCRdb's copy holds only in-frame clones and misses some; the assay was immunoSEQ multiplex PCR. The sample contains 150,000 or so clones, around 86% of which appear only once. Germline loops: CDR1 SGHTA, CDR2 FQGNSA. The CDR3 is 15 amino acids. With 5 bases clipped from V and 2 bases from J, the junction kept 5 bases outside the gene matches. Researchers picked out CD4+ and CD8+ T cells from PBMCs by sorting. The receptor was isolated from a human donor with alopecia areata. Material: CD8+ T cells sorted from blood, obtained at week 0. The chain employs TRBV7-2 and TRBJ2-4, with 8 bases identical to TRBD2. The CDR3 protein is CASSPQRGTKNIQYF. As DNA, the CDR3 is TGTGCCAGCAGCCCCCAGCGGGGGACCAAAAACATTCAGTACTTC.